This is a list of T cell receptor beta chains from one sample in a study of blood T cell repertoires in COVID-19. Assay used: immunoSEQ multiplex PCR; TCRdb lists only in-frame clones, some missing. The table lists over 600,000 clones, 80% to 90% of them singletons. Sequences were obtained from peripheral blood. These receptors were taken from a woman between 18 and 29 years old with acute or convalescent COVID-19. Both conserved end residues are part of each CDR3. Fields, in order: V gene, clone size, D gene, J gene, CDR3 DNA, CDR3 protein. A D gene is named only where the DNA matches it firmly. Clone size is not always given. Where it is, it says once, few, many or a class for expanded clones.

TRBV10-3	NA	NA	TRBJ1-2	TGTGCCATCAGCTGGGAGGGAAGTGGCTACACCTTC	CAISWEGSGYTF
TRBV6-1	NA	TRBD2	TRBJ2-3	TGTGCCAGCAGTGAAGCGGGGGGAGGGAGCACAGATACGCAGTATTTT	CASSEAGGGSTDTQYF
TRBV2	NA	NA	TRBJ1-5	TGTGCCAGCCTGCAGGGGAGCAATCAGCCCCAGCATTTT	CASLQGSNQPQHF
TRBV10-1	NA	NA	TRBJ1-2	TGCGCCAGCAGCCCCCTATCCTATGGCTACACCTTC	CASSPLSYGYTF
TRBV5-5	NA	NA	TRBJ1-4	TGTGCCAGCAGCTTTGATCAGGGTGGGGAAAAACTGTTTTTT	CASSFDQGGEKLFF
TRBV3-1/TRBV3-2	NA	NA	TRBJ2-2	TGTGCCAGCAGCCAAGGGGACTTACCGACCGGGGAGCTGTTTTTT	CASSQGDLPTGELFF
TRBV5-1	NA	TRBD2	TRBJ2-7	TGCGCCAGCAGCCGTGCGAGGCTCGGGGCAGGGAGGGACGAGCAGTACTTC	CASSRARLGAGRDEQYF
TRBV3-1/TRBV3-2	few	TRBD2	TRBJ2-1	TGTGCCAGCAGCCGGGGAGGTAGCGGGGGCCAAGGATCGGAGTTCTTC	CASSRGGSGGQGSEFF
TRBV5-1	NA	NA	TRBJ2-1	TGCGCCAGCAGCAGAGAACAGGGTAGGAATGAGCAGTTCTTC	CASSREQGRNEQFF
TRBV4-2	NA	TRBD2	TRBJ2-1	TGTGCCAGCAGCCATTTACTAGCGGGGGTTTCCTCCTACAATGAGCAGTTCTTC	CASSHLLAGVSSYNEQFF
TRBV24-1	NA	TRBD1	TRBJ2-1	TGTGCCACCAGCCTAGGGGGCAGCTCCTACAATGAGCAGTTCTTC	CATSLGGSSYNEQFF
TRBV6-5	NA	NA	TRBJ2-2	TGTGCCAGCAGTTACGAAGGAGGATCGAACACCGGGGAGCTGTTTTTT	CASSYEGGSNTGELFF
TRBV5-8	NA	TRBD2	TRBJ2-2	TGTGCCAGCAGCTTGAGAAGCGGGGGAGGAACCGGGGAGCTGTTTTTT	CASSLRSGGGTGELFF
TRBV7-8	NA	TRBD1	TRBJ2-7	TGTGCCAGCAGCTCTAGGACAGGGGCATACTACGAGCAGTACTTC	CASSSRTGAYYEQYF
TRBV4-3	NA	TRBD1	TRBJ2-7	TGCGCCAGCAGCCAGGTGGACAGGAACGAGCAGTACTTC	CASSQVDRNEQYF
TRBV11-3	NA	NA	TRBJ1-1	TGTGCCAGCAGCCAAGGGGTCAGGGGCCCAGGGGCTGAAGCTTTCTTT	CASSQGVRGPGAEAFF
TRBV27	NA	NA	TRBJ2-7	TGTGCCTCCCGGGACTCCTCCTACGAGCAGTACTTC	CASRDSSYEQYF
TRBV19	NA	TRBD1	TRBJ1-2	TGTGCCAGTAGCAAGCCCGGTCACAGGGGTTTACACTACACCTTC	CASSKPGHRGLHYTF
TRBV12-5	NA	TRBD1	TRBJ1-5	TGTGCTAGTGGTTTGGTACTGGGGACAGGGGTGAAACAGCCCCAGCATTTT	CASGLVLGTGVKQPQHF
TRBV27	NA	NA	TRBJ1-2	TGTGCCAGCAGTTTAGTGGGACTATCTAACTATGGCTACACCTTC	CASSLVGLSNYGYTF
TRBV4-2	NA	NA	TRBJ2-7	TGTGCCAGCAGCCTCGGGGAGGCCTCCTACGAGCAGTACTTC	CASSLGEASYEQYF
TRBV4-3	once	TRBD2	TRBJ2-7	TGCGCCAGCAGCCAAGATCTTAGCGGGCTCTCCTACGAGCAGTACTTC	CASSQDLSGLSYEQYF
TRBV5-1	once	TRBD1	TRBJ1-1	TGCGCCAGCGGATCCAGACAGGGATGGAACACTGAAGCTTTCTTT	CASGSRQGWNTEAFF
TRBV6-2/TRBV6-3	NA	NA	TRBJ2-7	TGTGCCAGCAGTCAGACTTCGGTGACGATCCCCCCTCCCGAGCAATACTTC	CASSQTSVTIPPPEQYF
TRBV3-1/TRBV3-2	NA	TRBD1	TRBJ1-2	TGTGCCAGCAGCCTCCAAACAGGGGGTAGTGGCTACACCTTC	CASSLQTGGSGYTF
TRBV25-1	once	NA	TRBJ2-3	TGTGCCAGCAGTGAAGATTGGGCGGGGGCGATGTATTTT	CASSEDWAGAMYF
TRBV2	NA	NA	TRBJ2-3	TGTGCCAGCAGAAAACGGGAAGATACGCAGTATTTT	CASRKREDTQYF
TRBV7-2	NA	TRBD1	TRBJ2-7	TGTGCCAGCAGCTTAGATGGGACAGGGGGCTACGAGCAGTACTTC	CASSLDGTGGYEQYF
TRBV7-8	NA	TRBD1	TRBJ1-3	TGTGCCAGCAGCTTATACGTCTGGGACAGCTCTGGAAACACCATATATTTT	CASSLYVWDSSGNTIYF
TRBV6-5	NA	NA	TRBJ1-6	TGTGCCAGCCGGAGGGGCCTATGGGATAATTCACCCCTCCACTTT	CASRRGLWDNSPLHF
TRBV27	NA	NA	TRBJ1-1	TGTGCCAGCAGGAACCGGGAGGGGCGCCTTATGAACACTGAAGCTTTCTTT	CASRNREGRLMNTEAFF
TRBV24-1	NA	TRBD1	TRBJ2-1	TGTGCCACCAGTGATTTTGTGGGGACAGATGAGCAGTTCTTC	CATSDFVGTDEQFF
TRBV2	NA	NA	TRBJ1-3	TGTGCCAGCAGTGAGCAGTACAGTAGTTCACACACCATATATTTT	CASSEQYSSSHTIYF
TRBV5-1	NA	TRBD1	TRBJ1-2	TGCGCCAGCAGCCATGGACAGGTTCGGGGCTACACCTTC	CASSHGQVRGYTF
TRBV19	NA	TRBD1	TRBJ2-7	TGTGCCAGTACCCCAGGGGGTCCACAGAGCTCCTACGAGCAGTACTTC	CASTPGGPQSSYEQYF
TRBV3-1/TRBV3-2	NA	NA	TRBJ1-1	TGTGCCAGCAGTAATCATCCGGGGAATGGAAACACTGAAGCTTTCTTT	CASSNHPGNGNTEAFF
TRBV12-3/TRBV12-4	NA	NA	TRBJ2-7	TGTGCCAGCAGCCGATTCGGGGTCGGCGAGCAGTACTTC	CASSRFGVGEQYF
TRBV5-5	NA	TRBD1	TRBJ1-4	TGTGCCAGCGGACTCCGGACAGGGGGTTATGAAAAACTGTTTTTT	CASGLRTGGYEKLFF
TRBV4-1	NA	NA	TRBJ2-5	TGCGCCAGCAGCCAAGAGGAGGGGGCCCCGGGGACCCAGTACTTC	CASSQEEGAPGTQYF
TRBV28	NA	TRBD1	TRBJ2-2	TGTGCCAGCAGTTTCGAAAGGGGGCTCACCGGGGAGCTGTTTTTT	CASSFERGLTGELFF
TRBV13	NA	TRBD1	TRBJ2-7	TGTGCCAGCAGCTTAGGCAGGGGGCATAACGAGCAGTACTTC	CASSLGRGHNEQYF
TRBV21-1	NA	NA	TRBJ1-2	TGTGCCAGCAGCCCTCTGAGGGACAGGGTTTCCTATGGCTACACCTTC	CASSPLRDRVSYGYTF
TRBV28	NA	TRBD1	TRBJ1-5	TGTGCCACCCTAAGACAGGGGATTCAGCCCCAGCATTTT	CATLRQGIQPQHF
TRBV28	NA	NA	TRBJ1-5	TGTGCCAGCAGCGAGGACAGAACAACTTATAGCAATCAGCCCCAGCATTTT	CASSEDRTTYSNQPQHF
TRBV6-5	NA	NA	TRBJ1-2	TGTGCCACCAGGACTGAGAACTATGGCTACACCTTC	CATRTENYGYTF
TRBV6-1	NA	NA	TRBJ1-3	TGTGCCAGCAGTGAGGGCAGCTCTACAGGAAACACCATATATTTT	CASSEGSSTGNTIYF
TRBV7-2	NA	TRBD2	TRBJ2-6	TGTGCCAGCAGCGGGCGGGGGGTCTCTGGGGCCAACGTCCTGACTTTC	CASSGRGVSGANVLTF
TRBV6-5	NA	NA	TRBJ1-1	TGTGCCAGCCGGAGGATGGACACTGAAGCTTTCTTT	CASRRMDTEAFF
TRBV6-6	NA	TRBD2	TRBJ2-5	TGTGCCAGCAGTTTCGGGGGGTCCCAAGAGACCCAGTACTTC	CASSFGGSQETQYF